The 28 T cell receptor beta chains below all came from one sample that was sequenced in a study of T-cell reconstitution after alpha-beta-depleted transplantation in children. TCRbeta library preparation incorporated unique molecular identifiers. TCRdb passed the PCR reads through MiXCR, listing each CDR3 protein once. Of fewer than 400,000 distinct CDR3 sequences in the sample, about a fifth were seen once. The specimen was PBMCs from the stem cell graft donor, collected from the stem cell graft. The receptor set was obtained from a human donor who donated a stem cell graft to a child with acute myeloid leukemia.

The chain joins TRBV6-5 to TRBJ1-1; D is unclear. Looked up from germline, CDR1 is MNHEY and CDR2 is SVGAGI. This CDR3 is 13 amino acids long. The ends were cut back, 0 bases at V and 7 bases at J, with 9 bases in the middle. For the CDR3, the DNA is TGTGCCAGCAGTTACTCGGTGGTAGGTGAAGCTTTCTTT. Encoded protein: CASSYSVVGEAFF.

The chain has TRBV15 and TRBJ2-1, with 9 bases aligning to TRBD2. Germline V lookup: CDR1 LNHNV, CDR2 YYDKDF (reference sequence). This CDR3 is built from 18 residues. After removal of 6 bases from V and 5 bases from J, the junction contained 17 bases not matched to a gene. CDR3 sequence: CATRRTGRQLAGNNEQFF. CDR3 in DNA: TGTGCCACCAGAAGGACAGGCCGGCAACTAGCGGGCAACAATGAGCAGTTCTTC.

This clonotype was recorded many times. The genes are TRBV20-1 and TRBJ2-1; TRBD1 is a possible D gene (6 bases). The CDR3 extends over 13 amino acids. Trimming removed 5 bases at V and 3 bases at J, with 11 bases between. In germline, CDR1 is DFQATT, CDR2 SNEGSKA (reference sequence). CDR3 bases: TGCAGTGCTGACCACAGGGTCTACAATGAGCAGTTCTTC. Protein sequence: CSADHRVYNEQFF.

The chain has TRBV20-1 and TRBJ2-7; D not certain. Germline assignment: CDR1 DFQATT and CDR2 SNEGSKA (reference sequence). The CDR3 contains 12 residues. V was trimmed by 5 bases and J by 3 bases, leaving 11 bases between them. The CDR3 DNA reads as TGCAGTGCTTTGGTGGTAGGCTACGAGCAGTACTTC. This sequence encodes CSALVVGYEQYF.

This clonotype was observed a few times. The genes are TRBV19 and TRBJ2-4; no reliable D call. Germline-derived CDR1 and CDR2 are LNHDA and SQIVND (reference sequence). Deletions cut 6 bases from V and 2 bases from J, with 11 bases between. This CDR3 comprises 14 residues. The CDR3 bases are TGTGCCAGTAGCCCCCGTGGGTCCAAAAACATTCAGTACTTC. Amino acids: CASSPRGSKNIQYF.

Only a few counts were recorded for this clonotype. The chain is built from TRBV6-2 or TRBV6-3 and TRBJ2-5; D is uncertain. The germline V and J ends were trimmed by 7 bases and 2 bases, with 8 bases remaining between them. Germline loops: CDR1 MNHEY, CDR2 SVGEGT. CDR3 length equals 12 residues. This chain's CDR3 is CASKLPQETQYF. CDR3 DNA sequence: TGTGCCAGCAAACTCCCTCAAGAGACCCAGTACTTC.

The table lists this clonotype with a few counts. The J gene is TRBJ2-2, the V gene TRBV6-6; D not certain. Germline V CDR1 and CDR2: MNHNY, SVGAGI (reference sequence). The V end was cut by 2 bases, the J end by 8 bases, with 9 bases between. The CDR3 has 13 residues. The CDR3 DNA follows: TGTGCCAGCAGTTACCCCGAGGTGGGGGAGCTGTTTTTT. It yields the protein CASSYPEVGELFF.

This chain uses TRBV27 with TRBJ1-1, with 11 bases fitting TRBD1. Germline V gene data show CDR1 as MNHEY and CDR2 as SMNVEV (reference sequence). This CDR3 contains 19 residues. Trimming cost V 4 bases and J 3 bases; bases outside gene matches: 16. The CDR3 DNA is TGTGCCAGCAGTTCCAACCCGCGGGACAGGGGGGTTCTGGACACTGAAGCTTTCTTT. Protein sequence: CASSSNPRDRGVLDTEAFF.

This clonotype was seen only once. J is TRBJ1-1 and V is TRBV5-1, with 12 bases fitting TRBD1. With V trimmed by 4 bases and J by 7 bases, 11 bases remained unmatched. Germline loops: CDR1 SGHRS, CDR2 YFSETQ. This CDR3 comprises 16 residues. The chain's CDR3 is CASSALGTGGRIEAFF. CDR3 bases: TGCGCCAGCAGCGCGCTCGGGACAGGGGGCCGCATTGAAGCTTTCTTT.

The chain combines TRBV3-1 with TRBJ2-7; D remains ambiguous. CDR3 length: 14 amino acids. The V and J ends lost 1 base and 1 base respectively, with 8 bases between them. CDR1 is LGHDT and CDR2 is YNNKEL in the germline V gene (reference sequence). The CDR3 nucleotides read TGTGCCAGCAGCCAAGGTCCTACTTCCTACGAGCAGTACTTC. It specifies CASSQGPTSYEQYF.

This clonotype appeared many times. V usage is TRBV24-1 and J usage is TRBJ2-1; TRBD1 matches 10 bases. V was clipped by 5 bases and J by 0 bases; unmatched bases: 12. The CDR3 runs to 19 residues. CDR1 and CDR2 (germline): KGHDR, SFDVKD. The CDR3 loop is CATSGGQGFRLVSYNEQFF. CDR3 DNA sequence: TGTGCCACCAGTGGGGGACAGGGGTTCCGACTAGTCTCCTACAATGAGCAGTTCTTC.

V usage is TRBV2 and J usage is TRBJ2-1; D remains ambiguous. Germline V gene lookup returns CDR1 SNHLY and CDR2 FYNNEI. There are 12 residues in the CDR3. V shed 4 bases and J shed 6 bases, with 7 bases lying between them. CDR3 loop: CASSGPANEQFF. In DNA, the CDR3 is TGTGCCAGCAGTGGGCCGGCCAATGAGCAGTTCTTC.

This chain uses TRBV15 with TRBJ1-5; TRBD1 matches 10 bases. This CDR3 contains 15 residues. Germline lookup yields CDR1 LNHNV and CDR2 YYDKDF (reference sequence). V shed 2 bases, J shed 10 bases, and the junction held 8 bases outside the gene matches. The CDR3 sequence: CATSRWGDRGVPQHF. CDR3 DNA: TGTGCCACCAGCAGATGGGGGGACAGGGGTGTACCCCAGCATTTT.

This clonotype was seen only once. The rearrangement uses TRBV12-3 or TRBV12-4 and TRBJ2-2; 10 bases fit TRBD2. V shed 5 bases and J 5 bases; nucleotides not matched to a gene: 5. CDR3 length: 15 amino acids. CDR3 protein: CASSPSGSMTGELFF. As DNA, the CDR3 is TGTGCCAGCAGTCCTAGCGGGAGTATGACCGGGGAGCTGTTTTTT.

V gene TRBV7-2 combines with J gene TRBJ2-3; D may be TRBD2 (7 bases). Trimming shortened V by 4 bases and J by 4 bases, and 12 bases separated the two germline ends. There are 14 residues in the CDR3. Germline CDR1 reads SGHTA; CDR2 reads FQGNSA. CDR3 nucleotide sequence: TGTGCCAGCAGCTGGGGGCTAGCGGCAGATACGCAGTATTTT. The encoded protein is CASSWGLAADTQYF.

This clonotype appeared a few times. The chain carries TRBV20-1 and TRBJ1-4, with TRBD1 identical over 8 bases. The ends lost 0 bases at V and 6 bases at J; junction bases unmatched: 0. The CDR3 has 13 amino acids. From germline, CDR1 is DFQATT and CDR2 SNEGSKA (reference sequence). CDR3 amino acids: CSARETGDEKLFF. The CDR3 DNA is TGCAGTGCTAGAGAGACAGGGGATGAAAAACTGTTTTTT.

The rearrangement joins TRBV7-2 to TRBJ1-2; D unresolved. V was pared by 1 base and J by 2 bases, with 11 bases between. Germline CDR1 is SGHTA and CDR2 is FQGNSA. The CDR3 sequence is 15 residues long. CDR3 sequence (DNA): TGTGCCAGCAGCTTAGAAGGGCCCGGGAACTATGGCTACACCTTC. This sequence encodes CASSLEGPGNYGYTF.

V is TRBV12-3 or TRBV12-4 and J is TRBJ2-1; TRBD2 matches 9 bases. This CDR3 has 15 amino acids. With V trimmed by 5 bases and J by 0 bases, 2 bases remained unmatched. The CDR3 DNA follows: TGTGCCAGCAGTGGTAGCGGGAGCTCCTACAATGAGCAGTTCTTC. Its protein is CASSGSGSSYNEQFF.

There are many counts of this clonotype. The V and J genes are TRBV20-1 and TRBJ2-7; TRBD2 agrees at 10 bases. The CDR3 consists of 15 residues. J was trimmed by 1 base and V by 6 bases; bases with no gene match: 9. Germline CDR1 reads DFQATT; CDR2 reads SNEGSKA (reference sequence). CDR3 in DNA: TGCAGTGCAGGCCGTGGACTAGCGGAGTCCTACGAGCAGTACTTC. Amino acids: CSAGRGLAESYEQYF.

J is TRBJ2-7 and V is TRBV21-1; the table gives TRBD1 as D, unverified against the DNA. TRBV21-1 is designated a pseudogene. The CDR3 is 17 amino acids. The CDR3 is CASSKKQGRPTLYEQYF. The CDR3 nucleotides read TGTGCCAGCAGCAAGAAGCAGGGTAGACCGACACTTTACGAGCAGTACTTC.

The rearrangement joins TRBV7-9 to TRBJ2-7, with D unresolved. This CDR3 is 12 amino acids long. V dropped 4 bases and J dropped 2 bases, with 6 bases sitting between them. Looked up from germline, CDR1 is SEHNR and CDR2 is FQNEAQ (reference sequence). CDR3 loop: CASSYRPYEQYF. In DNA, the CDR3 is TGTGCCAGCAGCTACCGTCCCTACGAGCAGTACTTC.

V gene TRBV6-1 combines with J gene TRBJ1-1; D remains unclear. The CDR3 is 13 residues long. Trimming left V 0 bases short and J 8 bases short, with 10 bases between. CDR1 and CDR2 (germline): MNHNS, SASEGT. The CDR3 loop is CASSEAPQLEAFF. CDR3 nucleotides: TGTGCCAGCAGTGAAGCCCCCCAGTTAGAAGCTTTCTTT.

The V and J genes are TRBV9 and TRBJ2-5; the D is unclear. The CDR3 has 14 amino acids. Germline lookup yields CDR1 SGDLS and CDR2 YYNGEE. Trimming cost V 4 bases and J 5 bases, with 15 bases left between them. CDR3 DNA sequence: TGTGCCAGCAGCCCCCCCGGCGGTTTGGAGACCCAGTACTTC. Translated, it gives CASSPPGGLETQYF.

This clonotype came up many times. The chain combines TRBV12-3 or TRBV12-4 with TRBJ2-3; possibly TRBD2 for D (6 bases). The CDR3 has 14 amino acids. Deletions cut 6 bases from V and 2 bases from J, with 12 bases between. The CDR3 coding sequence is TGTGCCAGCAGCTTGAGGACTACCACAGATACGCAGTATTTT. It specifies CASSLRTTTDTQYF.

CDR3 sequence: CSVEDRAGGYTF. CDR3 DNA sequence: TGCAGCGTTGAGGACAGGGCGGGGGGCTACACCTTC. The chain recombines TRBV29-1 with TRBJ1-2, with TRBD1 matching over 8 bases. Trimming took 3 bases from V and 8 from J; bases not matched to a gene: 5. This CDR3 has 12 residues. CDR1 is SQVTM, CDR2 ANQGSEA, per germline.

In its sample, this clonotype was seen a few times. DNA for the CDR3: TGTGCCACTCAGCGGGGGGCCTACCTTAACAATGAGCAGTTCTTC. Protein product: CATQRGAYLNNEQFF. The chain employs TRBV6-1 and TRBJ2-1; 9 bases agree with TRBD2. The CDR3 consists of 15 residues. The germline V gene has CDR1 MNHNS and CDR2 SASEGT. J gave up 5 bases and V 10 bases, and 12 bases lay outside the gene matches.

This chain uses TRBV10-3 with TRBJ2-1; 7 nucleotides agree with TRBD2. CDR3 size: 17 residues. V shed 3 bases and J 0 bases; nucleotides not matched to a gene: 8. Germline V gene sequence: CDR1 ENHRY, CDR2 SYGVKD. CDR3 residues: CAISDILALSSYNEQFF. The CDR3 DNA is TGTGCCATCAGTGACATACTAGCGCTAAGCTCCTACAATGAGCAGTTCTTC.

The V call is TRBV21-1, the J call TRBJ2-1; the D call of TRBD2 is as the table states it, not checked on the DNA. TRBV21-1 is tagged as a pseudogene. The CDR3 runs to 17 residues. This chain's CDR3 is CASSKGLRGASKNEQFF. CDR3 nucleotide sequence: TGTGCCAGCAGCAAAGGGTTACGGGGGGCCTCGAAGAATGAGCAGTTCTTC.